This T cell receptor (beta chain) was found in a study of T-cell reconstitution after alpha-beta-depleted transplantation in children. Using unique molecular identifiers, the investigators prepared the TCRbeta library. TCRdb re-called the PCR reads through MiXCR, storing one row per CDR3 protein. Among approximately 640,000 distinct CDR3 sequences listed, around a sixth were seen once. The sample was PBMCs from the stem cell graft donor, taken from the stem cell graft. This clonotype was sampled from a human donor who donated a stem cell graft to a child with acute myeloid leukemia.

The CDR3 DNA follows: TGTGCCAGCAGCTTAAGGGACAGGGAAAATGAGCAGTTCTTC. Its protein is CASSLRDRENEQFF. The chain employs TRBV7-2 and TRBJ2-1, with 9 bases aligning to TRBD1. The CDR3 totals 14 residues. Germline lookup yields CDR1 SGHTA and CDR2 FQGNSA. V lost 2 bases and J lost 7; bases outside the gene matches: 3.